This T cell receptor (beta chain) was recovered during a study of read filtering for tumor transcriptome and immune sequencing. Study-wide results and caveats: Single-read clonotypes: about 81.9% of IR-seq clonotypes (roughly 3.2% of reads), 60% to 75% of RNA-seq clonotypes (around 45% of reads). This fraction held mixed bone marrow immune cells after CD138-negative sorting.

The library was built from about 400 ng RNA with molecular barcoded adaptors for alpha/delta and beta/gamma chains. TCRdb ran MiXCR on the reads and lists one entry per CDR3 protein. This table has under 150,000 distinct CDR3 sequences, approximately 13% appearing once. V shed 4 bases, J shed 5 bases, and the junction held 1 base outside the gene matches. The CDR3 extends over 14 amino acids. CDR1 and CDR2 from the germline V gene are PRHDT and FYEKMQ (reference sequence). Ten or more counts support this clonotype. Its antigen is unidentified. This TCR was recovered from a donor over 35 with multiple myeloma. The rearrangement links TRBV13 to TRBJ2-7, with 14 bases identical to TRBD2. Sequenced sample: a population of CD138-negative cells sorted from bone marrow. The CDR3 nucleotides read TGTGCCAGCAGCTCGGGACTAGCGGGAGACGAGCAGTACTTC. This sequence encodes CASSSGLAGDEQYF.